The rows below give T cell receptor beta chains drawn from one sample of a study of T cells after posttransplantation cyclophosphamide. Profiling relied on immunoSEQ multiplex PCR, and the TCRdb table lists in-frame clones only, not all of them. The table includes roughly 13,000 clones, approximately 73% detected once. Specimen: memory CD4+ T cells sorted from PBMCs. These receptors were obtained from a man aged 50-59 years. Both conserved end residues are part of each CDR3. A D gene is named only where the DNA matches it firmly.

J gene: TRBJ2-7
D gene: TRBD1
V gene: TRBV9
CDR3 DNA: TGTGCCAGCAGCGTCGGCCGGGACAGGGGGCACGAGCAGTACTTC
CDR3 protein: CASSVGRDRGHEQYF

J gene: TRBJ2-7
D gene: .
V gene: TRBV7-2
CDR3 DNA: TGTGCCAGCAGCTTAAGGTCAGGGCACGAGCAGTACTTC
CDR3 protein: CASSLRSGHEQYF

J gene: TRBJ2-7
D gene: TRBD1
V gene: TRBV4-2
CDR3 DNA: TGTGCCAGCAGCCACTCACCGGACAGGGTTTCCCACGAGCAGTACTTC
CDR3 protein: CASSHSPDRVSHEQYF

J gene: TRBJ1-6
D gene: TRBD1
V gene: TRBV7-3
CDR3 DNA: TGTGCCAGCAGCTTAAGCGTAGGGGGCCAATCACCCCTCCACTTT
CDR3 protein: CASSLSVGGQSPLHF

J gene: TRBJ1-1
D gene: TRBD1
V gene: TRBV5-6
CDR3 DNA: TGTGCCAGCAGCTCGTCCGGGACAGCCAACACTGAAGCTTTCTTT
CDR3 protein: CASSSSGTANTEAFF

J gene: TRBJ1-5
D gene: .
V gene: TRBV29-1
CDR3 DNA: TGCAGCGTTGCTAGCGGATTCAATCAGCCCCAGCATTTT
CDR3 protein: CSVASGFNQPQHF

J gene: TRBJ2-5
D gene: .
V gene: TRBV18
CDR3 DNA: TGTGCCAGCTCACGAGAGAGGCAGCAAGAGACCCAGTACTTC
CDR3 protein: CASSRERQQETQYF

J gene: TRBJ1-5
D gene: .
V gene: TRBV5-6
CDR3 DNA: TGTGCCAGCAGCTTGGGTGACAGGAATCAGCCCCAGCATTTT
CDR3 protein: CASSLGDRNQPQHF

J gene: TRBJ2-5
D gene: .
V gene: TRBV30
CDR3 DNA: TGTGCCTGGAGTGGGGGAGGAGAGACCCAGTACTTC
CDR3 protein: CAWSGGGETQYF

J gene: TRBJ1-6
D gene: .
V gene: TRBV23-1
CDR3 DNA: TGCGCCAGCAGTCAACGGACAGACCCGCCAAAGGCCCTCCACTTT
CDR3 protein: CASSQRTDPPKALHF

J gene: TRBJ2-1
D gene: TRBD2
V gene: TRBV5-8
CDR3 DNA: TGTGCCAGCAGCTTGGGACCTGGGGCTAGCGGATTGTACAATGAGCAGTTCTTC
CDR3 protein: CASSLGPGASGLYNEQFF

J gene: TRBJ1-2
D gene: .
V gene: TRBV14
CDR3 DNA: TGTGCCAGCAGCCATCGTTCCAGGGAACTCTGGGACTATGGCTACACCTTC
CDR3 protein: CASSHRSRELWDYGYTF

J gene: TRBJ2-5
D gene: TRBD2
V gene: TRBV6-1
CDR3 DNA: TGTGCCAGCAGTGGGGGTCGGGGGGGCTCTTTTCAAGAGACCCAGTACTTC
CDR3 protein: CASSGGRGGSFQETQYF

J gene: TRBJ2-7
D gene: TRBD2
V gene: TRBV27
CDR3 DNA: TGTGCCAGCAGTTCAGACATGGCGGGAGCGGTCGAGCAGTACTTC
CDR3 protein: CASSSDMAGAVEQYF

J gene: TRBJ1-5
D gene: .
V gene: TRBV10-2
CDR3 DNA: TGCGCCAGCGCAGGGGCCGCGATTCAGCCCCAGCATTTT
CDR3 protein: CASAGAAIQPQHF

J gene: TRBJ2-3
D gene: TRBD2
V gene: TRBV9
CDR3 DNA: TGTGCCAGCAGCGTAGCCGGGACTAGAGTAGATACGCAGTATTTT
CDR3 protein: CASSVAGTRVDTQYF